This T cell receptor beta chain comes out of a study of blood T cell repertoires in COVID-19. The CDR3 spans 15 residues. V was clipped by 2 bases and J by 5 bases, with 15 bases between them. The germline V gene encodes CDR1 MNHEY and CDR2 SMNVEV (reference sequence). Original handling: Reference gene primer amplification in the assay estimated nucleated cell counts. TCRdb's copy holds only in-frame clones and misses some; the assay was immunoSEQ multiplex PCR. The DNA gave D and trimming, while V, J and clone size come from that table. Of approximately 150,000 clones in the sample, around 78% are singletons; the top ten hold around 2.1%.

Sequences were obtained from peripheral blood. The source of this sequence is a woman aged 60-75 years with acute or convalescent COVID-19. This rearrangement joins TRBV27 to TRBJ2-5; a weak D match, TRBD2 (5 bases). The CDR3 sequence: CASSLIKAGGETQYF. The CDR3 nucleotides are TGTGCCAGCAGTTTAATTAAGGCAGGCGGGGAGACCCAGTACTTC.